The clone carrying this TCR beta chain was seen many times. Trimming stripped 3 bases from V and 7 bases from J, with 13 bases between. The CDR3 consists of 13 residues. Germline-derived CDR1 and CDR2 are MGHRA and YSYEKL. This entry is derived from a study of T cells after yellow fever vaccination. TCRdb itself ran the 5' RACE reads through MiXCR, one entry per CDR3 protein. The sample includes more than 45,000 distinct CDR3 sequences, about 5.6% of them seen just once. The V and J genes are TRBV4-1 and TRBJ2-7; TRBD2 might be the D (6 bases). Sequencing used PBMCs, either bulk or a sorted T-cell subset (CD4+, CD8+, memory, or dextramer-sorted; not recorded which), obtained on the day of the yellow fever booster vaccination. This clonotype was obtained from a man aged 18 to 29 who received the YFV17D yellow fever vaccine. The CDR3 nucleotides are TGCGCCAGCAGCCATCCTTCTAGCGCTGAGCAGTACTTC. It is translated as CASSHPSSAEQYF.